Here is one T cell receptor beta chain with its context. Its antigen remains unknown. This sample was taken from a study of cytomegalovirus exposure and HLA in healthy donors. General study findings and limits: It was confirmed in vitro that three of the CMV-associated chains were specific for CMV antigens.

TCRdb's copy holds only in-frame clones and misses some; the assay was immunoSEQ multiplex PCR. The data hold a few hundred thousand clones, with over 80% observed a single time. The germline V gene has CDR1 MNHNS and CDR2 SASEGT. The CDR3 extends over 15 amino acids. V was clipped by 6 bases and J by 7 bases; unmatched bases: 8. This clonotype originated in a woman younger than 30 in good health and CMV-seronegative. The sample was PBMCs. The chain uses TRBV6-1 and TRBJ2-1; TRBD2 matches 11 bases. The CDR3 region has the DNA TGTGCCAGCAGGGCTACCGGGACTAGCGGAAATGAGCAGTTCTTC. This translates into CASRATGTSGNEQFF.